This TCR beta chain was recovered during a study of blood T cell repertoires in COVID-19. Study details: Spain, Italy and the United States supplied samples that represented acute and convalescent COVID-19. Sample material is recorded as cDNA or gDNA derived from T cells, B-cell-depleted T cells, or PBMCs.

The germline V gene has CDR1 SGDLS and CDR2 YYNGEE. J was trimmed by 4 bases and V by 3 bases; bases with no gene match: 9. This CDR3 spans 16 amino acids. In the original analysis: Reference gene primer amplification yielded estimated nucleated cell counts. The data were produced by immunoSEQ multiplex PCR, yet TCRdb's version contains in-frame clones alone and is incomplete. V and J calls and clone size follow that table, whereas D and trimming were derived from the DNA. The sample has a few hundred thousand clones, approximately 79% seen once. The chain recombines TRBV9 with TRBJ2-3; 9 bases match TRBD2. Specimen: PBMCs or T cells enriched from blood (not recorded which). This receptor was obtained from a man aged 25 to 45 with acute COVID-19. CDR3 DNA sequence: TGTGCCAGCAGCGGCGGGGGGGCCGTTATATCAGATACGCAGTATTTT. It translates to CASSGGGAVISDTQYF.